A single sample gave rise to the 26 T cell receptor beta chains below, sequenced in a study of identical twins. TCRdb reprocessed the 5' RACE reads via MiXCR and lists one record per CDR3 protein. There are around 530,000 distinct CDR3 sequences in the sample; roughly 15% occur only once, and 0.44% lies in the top ten. This same sample was also part of a study on yellow fever vaccine responses in identical twins.

The sample comprised CD4+ T cells sorted from blood. These receptors came from a young woman in good health.

This clonotype has more than one count but fewer than ten. This chain connects TRBV10-3 to TRBJ2-5; the match to TRBD2 covers 8 bases. Germline-derived CDR1 and CDR2 are ENHRY and SYGVKD. With 10 bases clipped from V and 4 bases from J, the junction kept 8 bases outside the gene matches. The CDR3 length is 13 residues. The CDR3 nucleotides read TGTGCCACCAAGCCGGCGGGAGGAGAGACCCAGTACTTC. Translating gives CATKPAGGETQYF.

As DNA, the CDR3 is TGTGCCAGCAGTTTAGGGCGGAACTACGAGCAGTACGTC. This sequence encodes CASSLGRNYEQYV. The chain joins TRBV12-3 or TRBV12-4 to TRBJ2-7; D uncertain. V was cut by 1 base and J by 3 bases, with 7 bases left in between. CDR3 length: 13 amino acids.

This chain uses TRBV25-1 with TRBJ2-3, with 8 bases lining up with TRBD2. CDR1 and CDR2 from the germline V gene are MGHDK and SYGVNS. The CDR3 consists of 16 residues. J was trimmed by 0 bases and V by 1 base; bases with no gene match: 3. CDR3: CASSELTSASTDTQYF. The CDR3 DNA is TGTGCCAGCAGTGAATTGACTAGCGCCAGCACAGATACGCAGTATTTT.

This clonotype has a single count. The chain has TRBV29-1 and TRBJ2-3, with 8 bases matching TRBD2. CDR3 length: 14 residues. Trimming at V came to 5 bases and at J to 6 bases, leaving 10 bases not matched to a gene. The germline V gene encodes CDR1 SQVTM and CDR2 ANQGSEA. In DNA, the CDR3 is TGCAGCGTTCCGGGACTAGGAACCGGGGATACGCAGTATTTT. Amino acids: CSVPGLGTGDTQYF.

This clonotype has a count of ten or more. CDR3 sequence reads: CASRRAGGSTDTQYF. Here the CDR3 DNA reads TGCGCCAGCAGAAGAGCGGGAGGGAGCACAGATACGCAGTATTTT. The chain links TRBV5-1 to TRBJ2-3; 10 nucleotides match TRBD2. Germline V gene lookup returns CDR1 SGHRS and CDR2 YFSETQ. With V trimmed by 5 bases and J by 0 bases, 3 bases remained unmatched. The CDR3 is 15 residues long.

At least ten counts were recorded for this clonotype. The chain joins TRBV5-1 to TRBJ2-1, with D possibly being TRBD2 (5 bases). The V gene lost 2 bases and the J gene lost 0 bases, with 9 bases spanning the gap. CDR1 is SGHRS, CDR2 YFSETQ, per germline. This CDR3 has 15 residues. In nucleotides, the CDR3 is TGCGCCAGCAGCTTAGCGGTCGGCTCCTACAATGAGCAGTTCTTC. This codes for CASSLAVGSYNEQFF. The whole variable domain, filled in from reference TRBV5-1 and TRBJ2-1, reads KAGVTQTPRYLIKTRGQQVTLSCSPISGHRSVSWYQQTPGQGLQFLFEYFSETQRNKGNFPGRFSGRQFSNSRSEMNVSTLELGDSALYLCASSLAVGSYNEQFFGPGTRLTVL.

The table lists this clonotype with a few counts. The J gene is TRBJ2-1, the V gene TRBV29-1; 10 bases align to TRBD2. With V trimmed by 3 bases and J by 8 bases, 13 bases remained unmatched. Germline CDR1 reads SQVTM; CDR2 reads ANQGSEA. This CDR3 comprises 16 residues. The CDR3 protein is CSVDKRGGRPIDEQFF. DNA of the CDR3: TGCAGCGTTGATAAGCGGGGGGGCCGCCCGATAGATGAGCAGTTCTTC.

The genes are TRBV3-1 and TRBJ2-7; D is undetermined. V was pared by 0 bases and J by 4 bases, with 10 bases between. Per the germline V gene, CDR1 is LGHDT and CDR2 is YNNKEL (reference sequence). The CDR3 extends over 14 amino acids. For the CDR3, the DNA is TGTGCCAGCAGCCAAGACACGTCCCTATACGAGCAGTACTTC. It encodes CASSQDTSLYEQYF.

This clonotype came up a few times. This chain links TRBV29-1 with TRBJ2-7; TRBD2 aligns across 9 bases. CDR3 length: 14 residues. V lost 5 bases and J lost 7; bases outside the gene matches: 12. Germline V CDR1 and CDR2: SQVTM, ANQGSEA. CDR3 DNA sequence: TGCAGCGTTACCGTGACTAGCGGTGGTAGGGAGCAGTACTTC. Translated, it gives CSVTVTSGGREQYF.

V usage is TRBV12-3 or TRBV12-4 and J usage is TRBJ1-1; D is possibly TRBD1 (6 bases). The CDR3 has 15 amino acids. Trimming removed 7 bases at V and 0 bases at J, with 15 bases between. CDR3 in amino acids: CASIWAGGLNTEAFF. The CDR3 DNA reads TGTGCCAGCATTTGGGCCGGGGGCCTGAACACTGAAGCTTTCTTT.

The chain recombines TRBV20-1 with TRBJ1-5; perhaps TRBD1 as D (5 bases). CDR1 is DFQATT, CDR2 SNEGSKA, per germline (reference sequence). Trimming removed 3 bases at V and 3 bases at J, with 12 bases between. This CDR3 spans 14 amino acids. CDR3 amino acids: CSASGQGDNQPQHF. The CDR3 DNA reads TGCAGTGCTAGTGGTCAGGGCGACAATCAGCCCCAGCATTTT.

This chain links TRBV24-1 with TRBJ2-4; TRBD1 agrees at 9 bases. Germline trimming cut 4 bases from V and 5 bases from J; bases unmatched to any gene: 8. From germline, CDR1 is KGHDR and CDR2 SFDVKD. CDR3 length: 16 residues. The CDR3 region is CATSEPGQGGENIQYF. The CDR3, as DNA: TGTGCCACCAGTGAGCCGGGACAGGGTGGCGAAAACATTCAGTACTTC.

The rearrangement joins TRBV5-6 to TRBJ2-1; 7 nucleotides agree with TRBD2. V shed 5 bases and J 1 base; nucleotides not matched to a gene: 12. Germline CDR1 is SGHDT and CDR2 is YYEEEE. The CDR3 is 17 amino acids. The CDR3 DNA reads TGTGCCAGCAGGCCGCTGACTAGCCAAATGTCCTACAATGAGCAGTTCTTC. Translated: CASRPLTSQMSYNEQFF.

A few counts support this clonotype. The rearrangement links TRBV24-1 to TRBJ2-3; tentatively, D is TRBD2 (5 bases). This CDR3 comprises 14 residues. The germline CDR1 and CDR2 sequences are KGHDR and SFDVKD. Trimming left V 4 bases short and J 5 bases short, with 12 bases between. The CDR3 region is CATSERTGGDTQYF. Here the CDR3 DNA reads TGTGCCACCAGTGAACGGACCGGAGGAGATACGCAGTATTTT.

The chain couples TRBV27 to TRBJ2-5; either TRBD1 or TRBD2 may fit D (5 bases each). Trimming stripped 5 bases from V and 1 base from J, with 11 bases between. CDR1 and CDR2 from the germline V gene are MNHEY and SMNVEV (reference sequence). The CDR3 is 14 residues long. The CDR3 DNA reads as TGTGCCAGCAGTCTACCCGGGGCCCAAGAGACCCAGTACTTC. Amino acid sequence: CASSLPGAQETQYF.

Only a few counts were recorded for this clonotype. This chain joins TRBV9 and TRBJ2-3; TRBD1 matches at 8 bases. CDR1 SGDLS and CDR2 YYNGEE come from the germline V gene. CDR3 length: 19 amino acids. With V trimmed by 0 bases and J by 3 bases, 15 bases remained unmatched. The CDR3 coding sequence is TGTGCCAGCAGCGTAGACCTGCTCTCACCGGACAGGGCTACAGATACGCAGTATTTT. Its protein is CASSVDLLSPDRATDTQYF. Complete variable domain (other parts from reference TRBV9 and TRBJ2-3): DSGVTQTPKHLITATGQRVTLRCSPRSGDLSVYWYQQSLDQGLQFLIQYYNGEERAKGNILERFSAQQFPDLHSELNLSSLELGDSALYFCASSVDLLSPDRATDTQYFGPGTRLTVL.

This clonotype was detected only a few times. The CDR3 DNA sequence: TGCGCCAGCAGCTTGTTACTAGCGGGGGACTCCGGGGAGCTGTTTTTT. Amino acids: CASSLLLAGDSGELFF. The chain recombines TRBV5-1 with TRBJ2-2; TRBD2 agrees at 11 bases. The CDR3 covers 16 residues. J was trimmed by 6 bases and V by 1 base; bases with no gene match: 5. Germline CDR1 SGHRS, CDR2 YFSETQ.

This chain connects TRBV3-1 to TRBJ2-5; 8 nucleotides agree with TRBD1. The trim removed 4 bases at V and 3 bases at J, leaving 7 bases unmatched. This CDR3 is 15 amino acids long. Germline lookup yields CDR1 LGHDT and CDR2 YNNKEL (reference sequence). CDR3 in DNA: TGTGCCAGCAGCCGCGGACAGGGTCTGAAAGAGACCCAGTACTTC. Translated: CASSRGQGLKETQYF.

The V and J genes are TRBV29-1 and TRBJ2-1, with 10 nucleotides matching TRBD2. The CDR3 extends over 16 amino acids. V shed 7 bases, J shed 7 bases, and the junction held 16 bases outside the gene matches. The germline CDR1 and CDR2 sequences are SQVTM and ANQGSEA. The CDR3 protein is CSAPGASGSPGNEQFF. CDR3 nucleotide sequence: TGCAGCGCCCCTGGGGCTAGCGGGAGCCCCGGGAATGAGCAGTTCTTC.

The chain uses TRBV20-1 and TRBJ1-4; D is unresolved. Trimming stripped 6 bases from V and 5 bases from J, with 13 bases between. The CDR3 has 13 amino acids. Germline V lookup: CDR1 DFQATT, CDR2 SNEGSKA (reference sequence). CDR3 coding DNA: TGCAGTGCGAACCCGGGGAAGAATGAAAAACTGTTTTTT. Protein: CSANPGKNEKLFF.

This clonotype was seen a few times. V and J are TRBV3-1 and TRBJ1-1, with TRBD1 matching 9 bases. There are 15 residues in the CDR3. V was clipped by 3 bases and J by 10 bases; unmatched bases: 12. CDR1 is LGHDT, CDR2 YNNKEL, per germline (reference sequence). CDR3 protein: CASSQISRGGQGAFF. The CDR3, as DNA: TGTGCCAGCAGCCAGATCTCCCGGGGGGGACAGGGAGCTTTCTTT.

The chain is built from TRBV12-5 and TRBJ2-7, with 10 bases matching TRBD2. This CDR3 is 16 amino acids long. With 7 bases clipped from V and 2 bases from J, the junction kept 11 bases outside the gene matches. Germline CDR1 and CDR2: LGHNT and FRNRAP. In nucleotides, the CDR3 is TGTGCTAGTGCAACCTTCAAACTAGCGGGAACCTACGAGCAGTACTTC. It yields the protein CASATFKLAGTYEQYF.

This clonotype was observed at least ten times. The rearrangement uses TRBV20-1 and TRBJ2-3; D uncertain. This CDR3 comprises 13 residues. Germline CDR1 reads DFQATT; CDR2 reads SNEGSKA (reference sequence). V shed 2 bases and J shed 1 base, with 7 bases lying between them. CDR3 loop: CSARTSGTDTQYF. The CDR3 DNA follows: TGCAGTGCTAGAACGTCCGGCACAGATACGCAGTATTTT.

The chain couples TRBV7-9 to TRBJ2-5; no reliable D call. From germline, CDR1 is SEHNR and CDR2 FQNEAQ (reference sequence). The CDR3 is 16 residues long. The V end was cut by 2 bases, the J end by 2 bases, with 15 bases between. In DNA form, the CDR3 reads TGTGCCAGCAGCTTACACTTTGGTGACTGGCAAGAGACCCAGTACTTC. Encoded protein: CASSLHFGDWQETQYF.

The chain combines TRBV6-5 with TRBJ1-2; D gene uncertain. This CDR3 has 14 amino acids. Looked up from germline, CDR1 is MNHEY and CDR2 is SVGAGI. With 1 base removed from V and 4 bases from J, the gap between germline ends came to 10 bases. The CDR3 is CASSYLPGPYGYTF. The CDR3 DNA reads TGTGCCAGCAGTTACTTACCTGGACCCTATGGCTACACCTTC.

This chain links TRBV2 with TRBJ2-7, with no clear D. Germline CDR1 and CDR2: SNHLY and FYNNEI. The CDR3 is made up of 13 amino acids. The V and J ends lost 3 bases and 5 bases respectively, with 11 bases between them. CDR3 loop: CASSDWSVHEQYF. The DNA of the CDR3 is TGTGCCAGCAGTGACTGGAGCGTCCACGAGCAGTACTTC.